The entry that follows covers one T cell receptor (beta chain) sequence. What it recognizes is unknown. The data originate from a study of cytomegalovirus exposure and HLA in healthy donors. Study in general: A later analysis reported the same platform for the roughly 120 validation repertoires and the 666 first-cohort repertoires.

Assay: immunoSEQ multiplex PCR; the TCRdb copy retains only in-frame clones and omits some. The data contain some 170,000 clones, about 86% of them singletons. CDR1 is SNHLY, CDR2 FYNNEI, per germline. The CDR3 consists of 14 residues. Trimming at V came to 7 bases and at J to 7 bases, leaving 4 bases not matched to a gene. General study findings and limits: A list of around 150 TCR beta chains associated with cytomegalovirus was given. Researchers reported that a few CMV-associated chains were confirmed in vitro as CMV antigen-specific. Most TCR sequences were rare, but some public TCRs occurred in many donors.

The sample comprised PBMCs. V and J are TRBV2 and TRBJ2-1, with 13 nucleotides matching TRBD2. The source is a woman aged 18-29 years in good health and CMV-seronegative. CDR3 protein: CASTGLAGSNEQFF. CDR3 nucleotide sequence: TGTGCCAGCACGGGACTAGCGGGAAGTAATGAGCAGTTCTTC.